Sequencing of this TCR beta chain was carried out in a study of beta chain features in type 1 diabetes. Study-wide points: It was among patients, rather than healthy donors, that naive, central memory and Treg TCRB repertoires appeared more similar.

Purity (above 95%) was reached by all sorted populations. This clone was recorded a few times. The antigen is not known. This CDR3 spans 14 amino acids. The germline V gene has CDR1 SGHNT and CDR2 YYREEE (reference sequence). V lost 3 bases, J lost 4 bases, and 2 bases stayed unmatched. The investigators reverse transcribed all of the isolated RNA, so they sequenced expressed TCRB transcripts. About 3.57 million reads, on average, came from each naive, central memory and regulatory T cell sample. Data came from immunoSEQ multiplex PCR; TCRdb stores just in-frame clones and leaves some out. The profile shows a few hundred thousand clones, about 15% of them singletons.

The sequenced sample was naive CD4+ T cells from blood. This sequence was found in a man aged 30-40 years in good health. The rearrangement uses TRBV5-4 and TRBJ1-2; 11 bases match TRBD1. CDR3 in amino acids: CASSWDRGIYGYTF. The CDR3 region has the DNA TGTGCCAGCAGCTGGGACAGGGGGATCTATGGCTACACCTTC.